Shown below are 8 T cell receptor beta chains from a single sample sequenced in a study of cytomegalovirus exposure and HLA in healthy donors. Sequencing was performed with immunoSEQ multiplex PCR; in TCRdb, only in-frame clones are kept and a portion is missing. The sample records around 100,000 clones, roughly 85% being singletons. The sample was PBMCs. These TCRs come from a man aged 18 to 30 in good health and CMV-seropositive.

Here the CDR3 DNA reads TGTGCCACCAGCAGAGCCCCCTCGGGGGGTTTTAACTATGGCTACACCTTC. Translation: CATSRAPSGGFNYGYTF. The chain has TRBV15 and TRBJ1-2; maybe TRBD1 (5 bases). This CDR3 has 17 residues. V was clipped by 1 base and J by 1 base, with 16 bases between them. Germline V gene lookup returns CDR1 LNHNV and CDR2 YYDKDF (reference sequence). Using reference TRBV15 and TRBJ1-2 for the parts outside the CDR3, the full variable domain is DAMVIQNPRYQVTQFGKPVTLSCSQTLNHNVMYWYQQKSSQAPKLLFHYYDKDFNNEADTPDNFQSRRPNTSFCFLDIRSPGLGDTAMYLCATSRAPSGGFNYGYTFGSGTRLTVV.

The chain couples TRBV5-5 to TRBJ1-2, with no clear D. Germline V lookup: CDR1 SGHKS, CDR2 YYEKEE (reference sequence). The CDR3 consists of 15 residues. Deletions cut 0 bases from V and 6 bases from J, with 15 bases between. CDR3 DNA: TGTGCCAGCAGCTTGGCCATCACCCTAGTGGATGGCTACACCTTC. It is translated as CASSLAITLVDGYTF.

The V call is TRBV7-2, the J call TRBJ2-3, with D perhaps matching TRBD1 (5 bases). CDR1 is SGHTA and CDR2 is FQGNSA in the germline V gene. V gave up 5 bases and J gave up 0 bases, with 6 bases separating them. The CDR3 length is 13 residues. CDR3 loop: CASSRQSTDTQYF. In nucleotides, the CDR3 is TGTGCCAGCAGCCGACAGAGCACAGATACGCAGTATTTT.

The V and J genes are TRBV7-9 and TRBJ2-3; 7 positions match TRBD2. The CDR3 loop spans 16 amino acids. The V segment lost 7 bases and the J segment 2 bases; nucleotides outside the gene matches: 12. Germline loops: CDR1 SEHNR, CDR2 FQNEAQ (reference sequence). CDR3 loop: CASTQKSGAFTDTQYF. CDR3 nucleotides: TGTGCCAGCACCCAAAAGAGCGGGGCGTTCACAGATACGCAGTATTTT.

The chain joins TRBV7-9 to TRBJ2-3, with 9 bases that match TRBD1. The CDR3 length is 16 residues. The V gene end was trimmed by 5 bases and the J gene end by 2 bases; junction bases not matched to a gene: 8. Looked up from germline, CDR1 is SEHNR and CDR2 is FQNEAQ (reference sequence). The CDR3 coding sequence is TGTGCCAGCAGCATGGGGACAGGGCCATCCACAGATACGCAGTATTTT. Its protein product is CASSMGTGPSTDTQYF.

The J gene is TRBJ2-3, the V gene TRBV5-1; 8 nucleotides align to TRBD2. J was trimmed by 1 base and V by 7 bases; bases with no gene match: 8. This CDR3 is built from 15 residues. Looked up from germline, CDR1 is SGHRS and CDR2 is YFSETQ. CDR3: CASALAGGGTDTQYF. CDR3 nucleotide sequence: TGCGCCAGCGCGTTGGCGGGAGGAGGCACAGATACGCAGTATTTT.

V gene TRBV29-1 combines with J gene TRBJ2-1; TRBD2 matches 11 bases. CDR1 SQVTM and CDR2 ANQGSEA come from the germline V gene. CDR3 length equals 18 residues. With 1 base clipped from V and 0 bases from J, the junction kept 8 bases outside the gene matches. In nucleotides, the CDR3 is TGCAGCGTTGAAGCTCTCTCTAGCGGGGGGAGCTCCTACAATGAGCAGTTCTTC. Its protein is CSVEALSSGGSSYNEQFF.

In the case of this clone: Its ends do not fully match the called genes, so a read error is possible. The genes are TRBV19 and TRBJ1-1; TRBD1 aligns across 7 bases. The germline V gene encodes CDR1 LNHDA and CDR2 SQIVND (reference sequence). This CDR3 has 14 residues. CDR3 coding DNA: TGTGCCAGTAGTTTAGAAAGGGGGCAGAGTGAAGCTTTCTTT. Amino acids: CASSLERGQSEAFF.